Reported below is one TCR beta chain. This sample stems from a study of control samples from healthy donors and cancer patients. Produced via immunoSEQ multiplex PCR; TCRdb's table is partial and in-frame only. The sample gives some 140,000 clones, around nine tenths of which show up once; roughly 10% is in the top ten. V lost 3 bases to trimming and J lost 5 bases, with 20 bases between them. Germline V gene data show CDR1 as LNHNV and CDR2 as YYDKDF (reference sequence). The CDR3 runs to 16 residues. Material for sequencing was blood. The gene calls are TRBV15 and TRBJ2-7; D possibly corresponds to TRBD1 (6 bases). The clonotype was recovered from a man aged 25-45 years in good health. The CDR3 nucleotides read TGTGCCACCAGCAGGGATACAGGGTTACGTGCCCACGAGCAGTACTTC. Protein sequence: CATSRDTGLRAHEQYF.